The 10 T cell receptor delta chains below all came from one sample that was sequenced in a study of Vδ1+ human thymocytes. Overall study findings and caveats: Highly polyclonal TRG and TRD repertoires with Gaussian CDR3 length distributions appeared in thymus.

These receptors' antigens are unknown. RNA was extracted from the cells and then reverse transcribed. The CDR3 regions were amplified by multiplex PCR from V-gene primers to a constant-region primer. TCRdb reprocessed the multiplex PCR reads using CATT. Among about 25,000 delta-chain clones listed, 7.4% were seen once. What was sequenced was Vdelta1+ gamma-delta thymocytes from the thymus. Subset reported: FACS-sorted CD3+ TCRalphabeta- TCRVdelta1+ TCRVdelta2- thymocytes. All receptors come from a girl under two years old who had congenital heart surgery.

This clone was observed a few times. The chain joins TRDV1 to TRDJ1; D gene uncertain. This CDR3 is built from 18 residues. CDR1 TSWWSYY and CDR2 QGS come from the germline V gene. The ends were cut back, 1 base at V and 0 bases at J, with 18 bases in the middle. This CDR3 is CALGERCPGIKNTDKLIF. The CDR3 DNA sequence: TGTGCTCTTGGGGAACGTTGTCCGGGCATAAAGAACACCGATAAACTCATCTTT.

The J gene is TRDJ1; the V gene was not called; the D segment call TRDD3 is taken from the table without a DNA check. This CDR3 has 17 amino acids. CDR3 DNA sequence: TGTGCTCTTGGGGAACTTATACTGGGGGACCCCGCCGATAAACTCATCTTT. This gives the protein CALGELILGDPADKLIF.

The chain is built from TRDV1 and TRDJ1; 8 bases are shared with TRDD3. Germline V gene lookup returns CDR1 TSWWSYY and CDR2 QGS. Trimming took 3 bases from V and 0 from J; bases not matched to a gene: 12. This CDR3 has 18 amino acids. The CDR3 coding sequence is TGTGCTCTTGGGGAGAATGGTTACTGGGGGGAATACACCGATAAACTCATCTTT. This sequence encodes CALGENGYWGEYTDKLIF.

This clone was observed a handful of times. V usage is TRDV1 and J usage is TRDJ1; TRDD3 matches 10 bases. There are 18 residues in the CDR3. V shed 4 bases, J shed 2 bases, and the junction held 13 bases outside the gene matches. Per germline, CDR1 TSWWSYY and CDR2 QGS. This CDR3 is CALGVFPDVLGDTDKLIF. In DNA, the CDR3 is TGTGCTCTTGGGGTCTTCCCCGACGTACTGGGGGATACCGATAAACTCATCTTT.

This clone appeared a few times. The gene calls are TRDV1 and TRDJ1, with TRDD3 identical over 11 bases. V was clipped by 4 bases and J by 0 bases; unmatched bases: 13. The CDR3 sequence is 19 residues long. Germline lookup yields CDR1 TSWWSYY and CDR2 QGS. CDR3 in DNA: TGTGCTCTTGGGGCCCTCGACCTGGGGGATACTTGGTACACCGATAAACTCATCTTT. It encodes CALGALDLGDTWYTDKLIF.

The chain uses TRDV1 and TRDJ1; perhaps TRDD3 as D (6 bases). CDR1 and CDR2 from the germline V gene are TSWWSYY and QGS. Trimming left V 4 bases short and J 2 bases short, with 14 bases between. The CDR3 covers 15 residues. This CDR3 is CALGGTWGATDKLIF. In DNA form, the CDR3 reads TGTGCTCTTGGGGGCACTTGGGGGGCGACCGATAAACTCATCTTT.

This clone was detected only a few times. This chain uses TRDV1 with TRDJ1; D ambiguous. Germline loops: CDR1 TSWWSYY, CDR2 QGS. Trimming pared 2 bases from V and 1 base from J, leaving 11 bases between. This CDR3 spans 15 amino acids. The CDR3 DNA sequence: TGTGCTCTTGGGGAAACCACACGACCCACCGATAAACTCATCTTT. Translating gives CALGETTRPTDKLIF.

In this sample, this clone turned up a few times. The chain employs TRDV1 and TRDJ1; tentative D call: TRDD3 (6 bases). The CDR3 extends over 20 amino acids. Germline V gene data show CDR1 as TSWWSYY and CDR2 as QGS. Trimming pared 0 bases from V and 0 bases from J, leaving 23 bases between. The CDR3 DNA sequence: TGTGCTCTTGGGGAACTTCCACGTCGACGGTACTGGGCCTACACCGATAAACTCATCTTT. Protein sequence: CALGELPRRRYWAYTDKLIF.

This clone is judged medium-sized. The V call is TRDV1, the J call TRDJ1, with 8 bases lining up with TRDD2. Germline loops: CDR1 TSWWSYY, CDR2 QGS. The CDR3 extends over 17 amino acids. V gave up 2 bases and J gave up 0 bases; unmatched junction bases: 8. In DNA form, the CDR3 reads TGTGCTCTTGGGGAAGCCTTCCTAAGCGGATACACCGATAAACTCATCTTT. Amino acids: CALGEAFLSGYTDKLIF.

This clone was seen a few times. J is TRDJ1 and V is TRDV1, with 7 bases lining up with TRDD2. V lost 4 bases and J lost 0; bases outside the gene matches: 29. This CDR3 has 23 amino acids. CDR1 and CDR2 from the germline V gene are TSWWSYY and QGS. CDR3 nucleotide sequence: TGTGCTCTTGGGGCCATATGGGGTTCCTACGTGGGTATGATATGGGGTTACACCGATAAACTCATCTTT. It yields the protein CALGAIWGSYVGMIWGYTDKLIF.